This TCR beta chain is from a study of graft-versus-host responses after intestinal transplantation. Method: immunoSEQ multiplex PCR; TCRdb's copy keeps in-frame clones and lacks some. Counted here are around 23,000 clones, around 94% occurring once; the ten biggest clones make up less than 1%. The CDR3 has 12 amino acids. Germline V gene lookup returns CDR1 GTSNPN and CDR2 SVGIG (reference sequence). V lost 5 bases to trimming and J lost 3 bases, with 11 bases between them. This specimen consisted of PBMCs, obtained roughly 29 days after intestinal transplant. The chain uses TRBV30 and TRBJ2-7; possibly TRBD1 for D (5 bases). The TCR comes from a human patient who received an intestinal transplant, so some T cells may come from the graft donor. CDR3 protein: CAWGKGVYEQYF. The CDR3 coding sequence is TGTGCCTGGGGGAAAGGGGTCTACGAGCAGTACTTC. The whole variable domain, remainder taken from reference TRBV30 and TRBJ2-7, is SQTIHQWPATLVQPVGSPLSLECTVEGTSNPNLYWYRQAAGRGLQLLFYSVGIGQISSEVPQNLSASRPQDRQFILSSKKLLLSDSGFYLCAWGKGVYEQYFGPGTRLTVT.